This T cell receptor (beta chain) is drawn from a study of tumor-infiltrating lymphocytes in oesophageal squamous cell carcinoma. MiXCR was run by TCRdb on the PCR reads, yielding one entry per CDR3 protein. The repertoire holds more than 15,000 distinct CDR3 sequences, with approximately 46% as singletons. Ten or more counts support this clonotype. V shed 4 bases and J shed 2 bases, with 14 bases lying between them. Germline CDR1 SGHRS, CDR2 YFSETQ. The CDR3 extends over 15 amino acids. The rearrangement links TRBV5-1 to TRBJ2-3; D is uncertain. Sequencing used esophageal tumor tissue. This clonotype was sampled from a male donor with esophageal squamous cell carcinoma. CDR3 nucleotides: TGCGCCAGCAGCACCCTGGTAGGCTCCACAGATACGCAGTATTTT. Its translation is CASSTLVGSTDTQYF.